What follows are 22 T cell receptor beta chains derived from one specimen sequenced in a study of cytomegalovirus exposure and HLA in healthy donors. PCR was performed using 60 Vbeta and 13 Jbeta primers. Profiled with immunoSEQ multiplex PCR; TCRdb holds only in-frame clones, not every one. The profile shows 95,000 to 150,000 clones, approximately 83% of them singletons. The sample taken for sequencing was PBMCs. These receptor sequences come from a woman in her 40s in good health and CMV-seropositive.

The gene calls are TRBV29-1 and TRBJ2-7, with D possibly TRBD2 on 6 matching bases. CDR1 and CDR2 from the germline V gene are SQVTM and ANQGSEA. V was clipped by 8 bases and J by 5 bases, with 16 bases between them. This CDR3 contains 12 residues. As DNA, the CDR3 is TGCAGCTGGTGCGGGACCCTAGACGAGCAGTACTTC. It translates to CSWCGTLDEQYF.

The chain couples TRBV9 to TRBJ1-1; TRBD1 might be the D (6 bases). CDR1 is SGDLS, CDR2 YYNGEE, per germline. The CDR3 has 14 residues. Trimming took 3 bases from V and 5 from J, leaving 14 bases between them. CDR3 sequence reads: CASSGQGSGTEAFF. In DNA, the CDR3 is TGTGCCAGCAGCGGGCAGGGGAGTGGAACTGAAGCTTTCTTT.

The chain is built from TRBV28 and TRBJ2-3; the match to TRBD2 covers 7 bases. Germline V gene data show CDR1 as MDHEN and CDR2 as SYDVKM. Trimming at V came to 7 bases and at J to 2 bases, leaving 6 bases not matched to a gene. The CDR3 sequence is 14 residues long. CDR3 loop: CASIREGYTDTQYF. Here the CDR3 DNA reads TGTGCCAGCATTAGGGAGGGATACACAGATACGCAGTATTTT. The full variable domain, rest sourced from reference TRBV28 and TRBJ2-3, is DVKVTQSSRYLVKRTGEKVFLECVQDMDHENMFWYRQDPGLGLRLIYFSYDVKMKEKGDIPEGYSVSREKKERFSLILESASTNQTSMYLCASIREGYTDTQYFGPGTRLTVL.

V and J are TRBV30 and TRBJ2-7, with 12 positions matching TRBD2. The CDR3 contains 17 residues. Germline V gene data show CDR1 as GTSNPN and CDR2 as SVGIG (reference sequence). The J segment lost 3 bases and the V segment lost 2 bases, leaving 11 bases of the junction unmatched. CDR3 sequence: CAWSSKTSGSKDYEQYF. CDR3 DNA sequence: TGTGCCTGGAGTTCTAAGACTAGCGGGAGTAAGGACTACGAGCAGTACTTC.

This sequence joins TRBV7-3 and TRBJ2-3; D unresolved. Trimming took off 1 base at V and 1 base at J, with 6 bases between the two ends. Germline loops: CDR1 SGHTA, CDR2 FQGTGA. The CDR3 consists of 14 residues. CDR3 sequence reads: CASSLNGGTDTQYF. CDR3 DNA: TGTGCCAGCAGCTTAAACGGAGGCACAGATACGCAGTATTTT.

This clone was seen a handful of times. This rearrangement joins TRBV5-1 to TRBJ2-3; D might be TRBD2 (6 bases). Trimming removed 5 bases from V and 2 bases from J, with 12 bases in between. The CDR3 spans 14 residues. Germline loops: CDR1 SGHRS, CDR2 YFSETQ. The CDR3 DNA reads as TGCGCCAGCAGACCGCGACTAGACACAGATACGCAGTATTTT. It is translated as CASRPRLDTDTQYF. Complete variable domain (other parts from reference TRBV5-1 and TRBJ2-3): KAGVTQTPRYLIKTRGQQVTLSCSPISGHRSVSWYQQTPGQGLQFLFEYFSETQRNKGNFPGRFSGRQFSNSRSEMNVSTLELGDSALYLCASRPRLDTDTQYFGPGTRLTVL.

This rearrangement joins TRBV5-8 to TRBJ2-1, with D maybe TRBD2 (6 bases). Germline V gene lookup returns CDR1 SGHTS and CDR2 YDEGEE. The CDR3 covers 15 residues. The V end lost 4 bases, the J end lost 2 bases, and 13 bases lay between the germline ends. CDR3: CASSRLGLPYNEQFF. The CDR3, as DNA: TGTGCCAGCAGCCGACTAGGCCTCCCCTACAATGAGCAGTTCTTC.

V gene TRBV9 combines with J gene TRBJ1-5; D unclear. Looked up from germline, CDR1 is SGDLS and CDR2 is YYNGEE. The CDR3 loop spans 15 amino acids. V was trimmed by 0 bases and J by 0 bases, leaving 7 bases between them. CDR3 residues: CASSVGRSSNQPQHF. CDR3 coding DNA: TGTGCCAGCAGCGTAGGTAGGAGTAGCAATCAGCCCCAGCATTTT.

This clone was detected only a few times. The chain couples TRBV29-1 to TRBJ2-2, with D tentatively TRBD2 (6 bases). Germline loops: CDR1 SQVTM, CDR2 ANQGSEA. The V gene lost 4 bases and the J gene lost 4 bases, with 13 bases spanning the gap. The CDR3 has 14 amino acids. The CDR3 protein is CSVGVGGVTGELFF. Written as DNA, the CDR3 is TGCAGCGTTGGCGTAGGCGGGGTCACCGGGGAGCTGTTTTTT.

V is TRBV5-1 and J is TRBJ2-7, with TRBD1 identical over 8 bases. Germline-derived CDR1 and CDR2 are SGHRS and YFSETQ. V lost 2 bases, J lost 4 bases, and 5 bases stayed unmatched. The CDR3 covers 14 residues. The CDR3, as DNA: TGCGCCAGCAGCTTAGGACAGGGTATATACGAGCAGTACTTC. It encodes CASSLGQGIYEQYF.

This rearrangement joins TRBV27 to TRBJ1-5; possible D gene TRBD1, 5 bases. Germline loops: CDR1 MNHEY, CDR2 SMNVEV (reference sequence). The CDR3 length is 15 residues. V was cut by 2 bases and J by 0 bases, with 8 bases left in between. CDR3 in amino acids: CASSLNRLSNQPQHF. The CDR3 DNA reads TGTGCCAGCAGTTTAAACAGGCTTAGCAATCAGCCCCAGCATTTT.

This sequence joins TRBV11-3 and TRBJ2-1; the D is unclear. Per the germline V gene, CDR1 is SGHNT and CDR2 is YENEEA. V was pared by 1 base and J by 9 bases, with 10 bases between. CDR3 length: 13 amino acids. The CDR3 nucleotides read TGTGCCAGCAGCTTAGGGGTTTCGGGTGAGCAGTTCTTC. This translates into CASSLGVSGEQFF.

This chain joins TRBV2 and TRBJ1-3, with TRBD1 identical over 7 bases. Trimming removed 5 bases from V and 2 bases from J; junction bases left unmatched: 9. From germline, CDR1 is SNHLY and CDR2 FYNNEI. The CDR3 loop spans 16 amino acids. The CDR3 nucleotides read TGTGCCAGCAGTCAAACCGGACAGGTCCCTGGAAACACCATATATTTT. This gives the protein CASSQTGQVPGNTIYF.

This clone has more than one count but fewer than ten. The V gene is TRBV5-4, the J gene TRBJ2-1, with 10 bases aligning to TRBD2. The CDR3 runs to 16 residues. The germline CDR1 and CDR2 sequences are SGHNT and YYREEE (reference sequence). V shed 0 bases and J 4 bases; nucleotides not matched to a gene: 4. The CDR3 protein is CASSLDGLADYNEQFF. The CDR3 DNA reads TGTGCCAGCAGCTTGGACGGACTAGCGGATTACAATGAGCAGTTCTTC.

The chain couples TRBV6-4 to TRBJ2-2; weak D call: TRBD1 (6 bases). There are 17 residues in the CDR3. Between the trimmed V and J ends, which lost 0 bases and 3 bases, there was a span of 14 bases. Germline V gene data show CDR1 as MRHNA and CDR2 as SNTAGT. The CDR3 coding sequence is TGTGCCAGCAGTGACTCGAACAGGGCGGAAGACACCGGGGAGCTGTTTTTT. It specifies CASSDSNRAEDTGELFF.

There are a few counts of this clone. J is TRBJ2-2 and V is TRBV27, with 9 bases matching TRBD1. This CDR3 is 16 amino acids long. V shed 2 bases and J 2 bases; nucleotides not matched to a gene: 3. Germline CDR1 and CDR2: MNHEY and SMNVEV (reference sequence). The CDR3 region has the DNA TGTGCCAGCAGTTTAAAACAGGGGGCCAACACCGGGGAGCTGTTTTTT. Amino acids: CASSLKQGANTGELFF.

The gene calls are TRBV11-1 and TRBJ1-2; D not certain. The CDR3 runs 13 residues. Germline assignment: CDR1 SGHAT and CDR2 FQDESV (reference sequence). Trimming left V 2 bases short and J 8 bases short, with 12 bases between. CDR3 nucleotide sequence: TGTGCCAGCAGCTTATACCCAGAGCGGGGCTACACCTTC. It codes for CASSLYPERGYTF.

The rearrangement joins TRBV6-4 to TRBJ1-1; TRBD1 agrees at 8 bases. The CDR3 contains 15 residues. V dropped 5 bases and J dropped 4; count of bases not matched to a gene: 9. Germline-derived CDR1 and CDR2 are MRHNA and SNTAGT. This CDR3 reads CASSTDGQGVTEAFF. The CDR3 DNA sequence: TGTGCCAGCAGTACAGATGGACAGGGTGTCACTGAAGCTTTCTTT.

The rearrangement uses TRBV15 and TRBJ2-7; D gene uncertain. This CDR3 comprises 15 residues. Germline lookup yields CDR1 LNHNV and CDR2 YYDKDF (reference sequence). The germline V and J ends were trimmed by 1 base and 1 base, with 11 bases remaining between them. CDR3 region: CATSRAADFSYEQYF. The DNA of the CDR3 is TGTGCCACCAGCAGAGCCGCTGACTTTTCCTACGAGCAGTACTTC.

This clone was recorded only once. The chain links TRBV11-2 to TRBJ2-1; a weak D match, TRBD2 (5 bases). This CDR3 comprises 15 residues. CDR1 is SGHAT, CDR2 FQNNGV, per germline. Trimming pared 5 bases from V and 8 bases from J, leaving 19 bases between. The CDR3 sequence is CASSPRIASLDEQFF. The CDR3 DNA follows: TGTGCCAGCAGCCCCAGAATAGCGTCGTTAGATGAGCAGTTCTTC. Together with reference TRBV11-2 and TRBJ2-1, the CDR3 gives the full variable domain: EAGVAQSPRYKIIEKRQSVAFWCNPISGHATLYWYQQILGQGPKLLIQFQNNGVVDDSQLPKDRFSAERLKGVDSTLKIQPAKLEDSAVYLCASSPRIASLDEQFFGPGTRLTVL.

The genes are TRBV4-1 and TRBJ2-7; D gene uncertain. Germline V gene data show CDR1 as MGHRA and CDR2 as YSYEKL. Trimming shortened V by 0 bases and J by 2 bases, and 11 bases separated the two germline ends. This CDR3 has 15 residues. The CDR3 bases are TGCGCCAGCAGCCAAGAATGGCCAGATACCTACGAGCAGTACTTC. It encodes CASSQEWPDTYEQYF.

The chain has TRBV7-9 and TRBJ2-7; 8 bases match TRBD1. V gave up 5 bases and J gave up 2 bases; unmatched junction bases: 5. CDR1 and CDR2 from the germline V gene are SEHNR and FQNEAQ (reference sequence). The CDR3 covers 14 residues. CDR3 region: CASSPRTGPYEQYF. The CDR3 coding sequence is TGTGCCAGCAGCCCTCGGACAGGGCCCTACGAGCAGTACTTC. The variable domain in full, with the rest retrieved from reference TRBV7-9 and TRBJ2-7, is DTGVSQNPRHKITKRGQNVTFRCDPISEHNRLYWYRQTLGQGPEFLTYFQNEAQLEKSRLLSDRFSAERPKGSFSTLEIQRTEQGDSAMYLCASSPRTGPYEQYFGPGTRLTVT.